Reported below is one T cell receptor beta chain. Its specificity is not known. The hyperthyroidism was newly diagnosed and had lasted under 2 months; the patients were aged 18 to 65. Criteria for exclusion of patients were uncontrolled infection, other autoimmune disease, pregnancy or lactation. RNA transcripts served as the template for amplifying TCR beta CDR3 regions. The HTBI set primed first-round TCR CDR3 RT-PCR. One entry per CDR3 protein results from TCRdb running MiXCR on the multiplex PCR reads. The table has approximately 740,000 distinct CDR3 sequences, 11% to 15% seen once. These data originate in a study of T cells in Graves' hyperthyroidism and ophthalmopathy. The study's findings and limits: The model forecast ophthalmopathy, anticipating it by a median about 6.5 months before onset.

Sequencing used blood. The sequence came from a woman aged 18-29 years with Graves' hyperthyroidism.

The CDR3 DNA reads TGTGCCAGCAGCTTCCGGCAAATCACCGGGGAGCTGTTTTTT. The encoded protein is CASSFRQITGELFF. This sequence joins TRBV7-2 and TRBJ2-2, with D hard to call. The CDR3 runs 14 residues. Germline lookup yields CDR1 SGHTA and CDR2 FQGNSA. V was pared by 3 bases and J by 4 bases, with 9 bases between.